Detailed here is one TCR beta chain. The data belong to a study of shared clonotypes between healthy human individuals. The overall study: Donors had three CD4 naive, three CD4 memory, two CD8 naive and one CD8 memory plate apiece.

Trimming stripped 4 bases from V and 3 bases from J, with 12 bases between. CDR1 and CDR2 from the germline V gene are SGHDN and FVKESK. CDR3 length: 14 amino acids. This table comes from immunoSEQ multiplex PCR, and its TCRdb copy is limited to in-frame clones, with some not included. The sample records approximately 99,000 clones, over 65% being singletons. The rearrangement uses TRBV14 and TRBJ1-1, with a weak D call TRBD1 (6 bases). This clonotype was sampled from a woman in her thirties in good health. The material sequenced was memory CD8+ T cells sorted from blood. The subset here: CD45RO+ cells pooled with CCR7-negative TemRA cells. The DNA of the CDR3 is TGTGCCAGCAGCCTACAGGGCCCGTACACTGAAGCTTTCTTT. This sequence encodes CASSLQGPYTEAFF.